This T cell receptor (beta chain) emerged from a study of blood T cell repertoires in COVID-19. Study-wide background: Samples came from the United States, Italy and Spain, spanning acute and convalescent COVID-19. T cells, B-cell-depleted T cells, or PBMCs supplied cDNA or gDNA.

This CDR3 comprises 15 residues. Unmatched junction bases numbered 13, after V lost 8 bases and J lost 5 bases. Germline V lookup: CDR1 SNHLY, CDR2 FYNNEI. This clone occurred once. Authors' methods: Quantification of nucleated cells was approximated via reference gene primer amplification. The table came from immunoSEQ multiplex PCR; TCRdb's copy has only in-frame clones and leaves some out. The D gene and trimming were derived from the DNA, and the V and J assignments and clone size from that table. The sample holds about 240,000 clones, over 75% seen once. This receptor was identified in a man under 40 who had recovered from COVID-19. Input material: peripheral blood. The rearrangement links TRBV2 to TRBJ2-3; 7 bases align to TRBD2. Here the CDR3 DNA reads TGTGCCAGCGGGTCATGGGGGGGGGAGCAAGATACGCAGTATTTT. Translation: CASGSWGGEQDTQYF.